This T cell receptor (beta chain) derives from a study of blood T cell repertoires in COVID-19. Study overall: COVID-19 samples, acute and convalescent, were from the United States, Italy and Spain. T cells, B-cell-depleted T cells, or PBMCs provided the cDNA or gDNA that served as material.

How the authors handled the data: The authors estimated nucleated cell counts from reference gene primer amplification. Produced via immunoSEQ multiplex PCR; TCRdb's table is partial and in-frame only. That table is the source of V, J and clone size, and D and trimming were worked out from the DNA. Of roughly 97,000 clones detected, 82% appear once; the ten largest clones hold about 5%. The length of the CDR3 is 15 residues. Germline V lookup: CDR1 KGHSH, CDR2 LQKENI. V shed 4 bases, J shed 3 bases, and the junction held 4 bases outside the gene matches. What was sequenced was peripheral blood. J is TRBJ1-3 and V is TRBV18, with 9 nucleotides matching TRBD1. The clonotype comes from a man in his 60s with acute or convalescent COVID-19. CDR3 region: CASSQDRGLGNTIYF. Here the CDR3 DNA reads TGTGCCAGCTCACAGGACAGGGGACTTGGAAACACCATATATTTT.